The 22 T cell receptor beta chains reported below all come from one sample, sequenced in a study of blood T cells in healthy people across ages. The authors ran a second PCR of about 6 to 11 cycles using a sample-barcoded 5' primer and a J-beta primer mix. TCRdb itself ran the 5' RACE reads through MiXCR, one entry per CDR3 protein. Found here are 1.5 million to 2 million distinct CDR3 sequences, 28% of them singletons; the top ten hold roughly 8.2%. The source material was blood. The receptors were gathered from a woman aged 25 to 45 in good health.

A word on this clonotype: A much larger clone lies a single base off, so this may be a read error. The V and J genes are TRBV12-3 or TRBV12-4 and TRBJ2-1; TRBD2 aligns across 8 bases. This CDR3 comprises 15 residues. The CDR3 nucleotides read TGTGCCAACAGTTTTGGGTTAGCGGGGTACAATGAGCAGTTCTTC. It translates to CANSFGLAGYNEQFF.

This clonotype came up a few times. The CDR3 nucleotides read TGCAGCATTCCCCGACAGCTCAATGAGCAGTACTTC. Amino acid sequence: CSIPRQLNEQYF. The chain recombines TRBV29-1 with TRBJ2-5, with D possibly TRBD1 on 5 matching bases. This CDR3 has 12 residues. Trimming took 8 bases from V and 11 from J, leaving 21 bases between them. Germline-derived CDR1 and CDR2 are SQVTM and ANQGSEA.

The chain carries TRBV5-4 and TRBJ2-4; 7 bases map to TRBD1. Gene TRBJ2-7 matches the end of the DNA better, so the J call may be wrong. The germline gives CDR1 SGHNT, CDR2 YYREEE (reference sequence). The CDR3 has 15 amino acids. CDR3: CASSLKGGRDYEQYF. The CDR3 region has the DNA TGTGCCAGCAGCCTCAAAGGGGGCAGGGACTACGAGCAGTACTTC.

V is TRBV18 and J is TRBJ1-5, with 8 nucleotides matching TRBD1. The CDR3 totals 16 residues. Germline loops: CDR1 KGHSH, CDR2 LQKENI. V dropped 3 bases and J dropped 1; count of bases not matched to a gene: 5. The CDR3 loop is CASSPLDRASNQPQHF. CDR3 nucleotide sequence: TGTGCCAGCTCACCCCTGGACAGGGCAAGCAATCAGCCCCAGCATTTT.

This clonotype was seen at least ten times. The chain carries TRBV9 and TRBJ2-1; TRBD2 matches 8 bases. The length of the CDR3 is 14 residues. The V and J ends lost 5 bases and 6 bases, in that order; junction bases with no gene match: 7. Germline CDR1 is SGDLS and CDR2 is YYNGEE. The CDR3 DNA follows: TGTGCCAGCAGTCGAGCGGGAGTGGTCAATGAGCAGTTCTTC. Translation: CASSRAGVVNEQFF.

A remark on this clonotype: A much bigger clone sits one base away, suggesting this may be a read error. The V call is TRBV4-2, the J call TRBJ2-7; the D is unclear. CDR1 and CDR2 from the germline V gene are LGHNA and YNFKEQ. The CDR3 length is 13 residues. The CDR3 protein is CTSSQDNSNEQYF. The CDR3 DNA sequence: TGTACCAGCAGCCAAGATAATTCAAACGAGCAGTACTTC.

Here the CDR3 DNA reads TGTGCCAGCAGCACCGGGACTGTTCGGTGCTACGAGCAGTACTTC. This encodes CASSTGTVRCYEQYF. The rearrangement uses TRBV6-5 and TRBJ2-7; D might be TRBD2 (6 bases). In germline, CDR1 is MNHEY, CDR2 SVGAGI. The CDR3 length is 15 residues. Trimming cost V 6 bases and J 3 bases, with 18 bases left between them.

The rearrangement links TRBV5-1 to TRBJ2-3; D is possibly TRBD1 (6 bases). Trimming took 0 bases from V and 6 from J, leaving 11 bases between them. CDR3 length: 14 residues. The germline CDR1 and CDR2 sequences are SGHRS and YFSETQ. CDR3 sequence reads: CASSLDRVRDTQYF. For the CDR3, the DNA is TGCGCCAGCAGCTTGGACAGGGTACGGGATACGCAGTATTTT.

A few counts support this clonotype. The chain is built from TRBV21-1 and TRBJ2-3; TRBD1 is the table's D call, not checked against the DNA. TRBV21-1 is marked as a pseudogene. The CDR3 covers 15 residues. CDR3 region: CASSNTGVSTDTQYF. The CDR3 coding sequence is TGTGCCAGCAGCAATACAGGCGTTAGCACAGATACGCAGTATTTT.

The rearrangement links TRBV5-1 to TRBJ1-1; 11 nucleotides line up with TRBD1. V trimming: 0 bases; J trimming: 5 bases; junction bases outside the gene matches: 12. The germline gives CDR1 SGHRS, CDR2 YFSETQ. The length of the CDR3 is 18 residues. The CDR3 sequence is CASSLVSQDRGPGTEAFF. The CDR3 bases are TGCGCCAGCAGCTTGGTTAGCCAGGACAGGGGGCCGGGGACTGAAGCTTTCTTT.

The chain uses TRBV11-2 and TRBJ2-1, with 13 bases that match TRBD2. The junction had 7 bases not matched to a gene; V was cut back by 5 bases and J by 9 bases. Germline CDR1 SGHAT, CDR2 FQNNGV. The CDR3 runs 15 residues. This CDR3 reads CASSPTSGGGGEQFF. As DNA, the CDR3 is TGTGCCAGCAGCCCTACTAGCGGGGGGGGCGGTGAGCAGTTCTTC.

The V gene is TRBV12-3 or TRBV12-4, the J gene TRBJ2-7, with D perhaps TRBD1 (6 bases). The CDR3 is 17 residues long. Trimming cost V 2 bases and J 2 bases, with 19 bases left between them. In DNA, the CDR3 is TGTGCCAGCAGTTTATGGGGAACAGGGTTTGGGGCCTACGAGCAGTACTTC. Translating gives CASSLWGTGFGAYEQYF.

The CDR3 nucleotides read TGTGCCAGCAGCCAAACCGGGACAGAGTCCTACGAGCAGTACTTC. Translating gives CASSQTGTESYEQYF. The rearrangement links TRBV4-2 to TRBJ2-4; 7 nucleotides line up with TRBD1. The J call is uncertain, as TRBJ2-7 better fits the DNA end. Germline values: CDR1 LGHNA, CDR2 YNFKEQ. This CDR3 has 15 residues.

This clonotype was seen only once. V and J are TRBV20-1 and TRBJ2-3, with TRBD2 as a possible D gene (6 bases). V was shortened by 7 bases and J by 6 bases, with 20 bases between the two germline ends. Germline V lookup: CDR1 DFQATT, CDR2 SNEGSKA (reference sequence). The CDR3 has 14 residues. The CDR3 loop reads CSVSGHAGRDTQYF. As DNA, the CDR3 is TGCAGTGTTAGTGGACATGCGGGGCGGGATACGCAGTATTTT.

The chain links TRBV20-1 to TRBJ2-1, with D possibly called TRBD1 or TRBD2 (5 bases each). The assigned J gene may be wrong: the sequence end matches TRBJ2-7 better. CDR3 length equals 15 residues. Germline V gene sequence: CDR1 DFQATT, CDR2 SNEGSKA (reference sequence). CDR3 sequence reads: CSASLGRQSYNEQYF. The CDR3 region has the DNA TGCAGTGCTAGCCTAGGGAGACAGTCCTACAATGAGCAGTACTTC.

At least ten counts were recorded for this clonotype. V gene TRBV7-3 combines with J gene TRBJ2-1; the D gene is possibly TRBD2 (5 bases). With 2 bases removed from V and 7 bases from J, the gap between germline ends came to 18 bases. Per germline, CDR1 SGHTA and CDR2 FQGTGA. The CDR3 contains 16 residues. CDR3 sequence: CASSLGGGPIRNEQFF. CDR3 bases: TGTGCCAGCAGCTTAGGCGGCGGGCCCATTAGGAATGAGCAGTTCTTC.

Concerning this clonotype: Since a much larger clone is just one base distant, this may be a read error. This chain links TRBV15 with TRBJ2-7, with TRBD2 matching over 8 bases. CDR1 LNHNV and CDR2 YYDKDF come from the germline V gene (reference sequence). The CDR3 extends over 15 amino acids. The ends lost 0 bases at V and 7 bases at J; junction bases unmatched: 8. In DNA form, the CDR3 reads TGTGCCACCAGCAGAGAGAGTAGCGGGGTAAATGAGCAGTACTTC. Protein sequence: CATSRESSGVNEQYF. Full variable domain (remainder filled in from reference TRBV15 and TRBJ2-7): DAMVIQNPRYQVTQFGKPVTLSCSQTLNHNVMYWYQQKSSQAPKLLFHYYDKDFNNEADTPDNFQSRRPNTSFCFLDIRSPGLGDTAMYLCATSRESSGVNEQYFGPGTRLTVT.

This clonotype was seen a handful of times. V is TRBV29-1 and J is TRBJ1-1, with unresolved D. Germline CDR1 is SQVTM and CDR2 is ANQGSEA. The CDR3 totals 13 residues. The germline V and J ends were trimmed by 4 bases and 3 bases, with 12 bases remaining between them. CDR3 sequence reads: CSVAVSVDTEAFF. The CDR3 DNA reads TGCAGCGTTGCTGTGTCGGTTGACACTGAAGCTTTCTTT.

DNA of the CDR3: TGTGCCAGCAGCCCAGGAGATTGGAGACAGGGATCCGAAGCTTTCTTT. Translated, it gives CASSPGDWRQGSEAFF. The chain employs TRBV11-2 and TRBJ1-1; 7 bases are a match to TRBD1. Germline values: CDR1 SGHAT, CDR2 FQNNGV. J lost 8 bases, V lost 5 bases, and 17 bases had no gene match. This CDR3 has 16 amino acids.

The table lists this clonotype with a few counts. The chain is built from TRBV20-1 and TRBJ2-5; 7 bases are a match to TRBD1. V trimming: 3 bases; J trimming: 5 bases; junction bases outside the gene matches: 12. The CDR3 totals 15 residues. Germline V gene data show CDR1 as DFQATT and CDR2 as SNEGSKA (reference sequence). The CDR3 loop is CSASDRTGQRETQYF. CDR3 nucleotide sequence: TGCAGTGCTAGCGATAGGACAGGCCAACGGGAGACCCAGTACTTC.

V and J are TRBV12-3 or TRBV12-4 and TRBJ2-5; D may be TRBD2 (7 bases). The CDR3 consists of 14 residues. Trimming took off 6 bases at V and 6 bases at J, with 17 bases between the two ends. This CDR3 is CASSLPGGAKTQYF. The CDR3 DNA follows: TGTGCCAGCAGCCTCCCTGGGGGGGCGAAGACCCAGTACTTC.

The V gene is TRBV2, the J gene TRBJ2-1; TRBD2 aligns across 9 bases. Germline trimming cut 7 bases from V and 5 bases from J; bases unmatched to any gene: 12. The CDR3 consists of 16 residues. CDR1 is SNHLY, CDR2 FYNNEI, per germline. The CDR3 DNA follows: TGTGCCAGCACAACACAGGGACTAGCCCTTCACAATGAGCAGTTCTTC. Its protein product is CASTTQGLALHNEQFF.